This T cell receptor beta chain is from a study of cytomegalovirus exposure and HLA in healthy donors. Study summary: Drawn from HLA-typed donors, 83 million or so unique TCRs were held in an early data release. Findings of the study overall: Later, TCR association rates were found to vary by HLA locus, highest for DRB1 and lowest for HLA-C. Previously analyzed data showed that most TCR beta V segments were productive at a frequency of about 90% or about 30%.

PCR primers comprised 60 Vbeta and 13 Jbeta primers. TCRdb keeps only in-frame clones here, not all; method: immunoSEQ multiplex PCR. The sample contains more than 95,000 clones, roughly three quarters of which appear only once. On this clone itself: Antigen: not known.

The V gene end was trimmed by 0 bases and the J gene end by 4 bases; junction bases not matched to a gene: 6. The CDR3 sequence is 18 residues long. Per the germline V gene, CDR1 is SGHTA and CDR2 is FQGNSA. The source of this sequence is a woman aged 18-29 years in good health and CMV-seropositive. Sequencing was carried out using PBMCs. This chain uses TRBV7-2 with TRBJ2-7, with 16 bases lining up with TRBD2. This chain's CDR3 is CASSLAAGTSGRGYEQYF. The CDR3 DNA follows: TGTGCCAGCAGCTTAGCGGCTGGGACTAGCGGGAGGGGTTACGAGCAGTACTTC.